This is a list of T cell receptor beta chains from one sample in a study of cytomegalovirus exposure and HLA in healthy donors. The repertoire was sequenced with immunoSEQ multiplex PCR; TCRdb's copy has only in-frame clones and lacks some. This sample carries 95,000 to 100,000 clones, 65% to 85% of them seen once, and the ten largest clones take around 1.9%. Input material: PBMCs. The receptors come from a woman aged 40 to 50 in good health and CMV-seronegative. Both conserved end residues are part of each CDR3. D genes are given only for firm matches. Part of the rows lack a size; the others show once, few, many or a class for expanded clones.

>-|TRBJ1-1|few|TRBV6-5
TGTGCCAGCAGTTACCACAGGGAAAGGGCCACTGAAGCTTTCTTT
CASSYHRERATEAFF
>TRBD2|TRBJ2-2|-|TRBV6-5
TGTGCCAGCACCCAAGCGGGAGAGACCGGGGAGCTGTTTTTT
CASTQAGETGELFF
>TRBD2|TRBJ2-7|-|TRBV6-1
TGTGCCAGCAGTGGACTAGCGGACTCCTACGAGCAGTACTTC
CASSGLADSYEQYF
>-|TRBJ1-2|few|TRBV14
TGTGCCAGCAGCCCCTGGACAGCCTCCTATGGCTACACCTTC
CASSPWTASYGYTF
>TRBD1|TRBJ2-2|-|TRBV19
TGTGCCAGTAGAACCGTATGGACAGGAAACACCGGGGAGCTGTTTTTT
CASRTVWTGNTGELFF
>-|TRBJ2-7|-|TRBV6-1
TGTGCCAGCAGTGAAACAGGGTTGTCACCCTACGAGCAGTACTTC
CASSETGLSPYEQYF
>-|TRBJ1-5|-|TRBV6-6
TGTGCCAGCAGTTACCAAGGAGATCAGCCCCAGCATTTT
CASSYQGDQPQHF
>-|TRBJ1-4|once|TRBV30
TGTGCCTGGAGATGGGGGGACAAACTGTTTTTT
CAWRWGDKLFF
>-|TRBJ1-5|-|TRBV6-6
TGTGCCAGCAGTGTACGTGGAGTCGATCAGCCCCAGCATTTT
CASSVRGVDQPQHF
>TRBD1|TRBJ2-7|-|TRBV6-1
TGTGCCAGCAGTGAAGGGCGGGGGACAGGGTACGAGCAGTACTTC
CASSEGRGTGYEQYF
>-|TRBJ2-5|-|TRBV5-1
TGCGCCAGCAGCCCTGCAGGGGAAGAGACCCAGTACTTC
CASSPAGEETQYF
>-|TRBJ2-5|-|TRBV11-3
TGTGCCAGCAGCGCCAGTTGGGCCCAAGAGACCCAGTACTTC
CASSASWAQETQYF
>-|TRBJ2-7|-|TRBV30
TGTGCCTGGAGTGCTAGTCCTCCTTCCGAGCAGTACTTC
CAWSASPPSEQYF
>TRBD2|TRBJ2-1|-|TRBV9
TGTGCCAGCAACCCGACTAGCGGGAGAGCTAATGAGCAGTTCTTC
CASNPTSGRANEQFF
>TRBD1|TRBJ1-1|-|TRBV5-1
TGCGCCAGCAGCCCTCGACAGGGACACACTGAAGCTTTCTTT
CASSPRQGHTEAFF
>-|TRBJ2-5|-|TRBV6-5
TGTGCCAGCACTAGGGGACTCCAAGAGACCCAGTACTTC
CASTRGLQETQYF
>-|TRBJ2-1|-|TRBV5-1
TGCGCCAGCAGCTTGTCTGAACGGAATGAGCAGTTCTTC
CASSLSERNEQFF
>TRBD1|TRBJ2-2|-|TRBV11-3
TGTGCCAGCAGCTTGGCCCGGACAGGGAATACCGGGGAGCTGTTTTTT
CASSLARTGNTGELFF
>-|TRBJ2-5|few|TRBV7-9
TGTGCCAGCAGCTTAGACATCGGGGTCAGCCAGTACTTC
CASSLDIGVSQYF
>TRBD2|TRBJ2-2|-|TRBV9
TGTGCCAGCAGCGTAGATGGTAGCGGGAGTGCCGGGGAGCTGTTTTTT
CASSVDGSGSAGELFF
>TRBD2|TRBJ2-7|once|TRBV7-3
TGTGCCAGCAGCACACCACTAGCGGGAGGGCTATACGAGCAGTACTTC
CASSTPLAGGLYEQYF
>-|TRBJ1-2|-|TRBV4-2
TGTGCCAGCAGCCAAGTCGGAGGAGGGGACTATGGCTACACCTTC
CASSQVGGGDYGYTF
>TRBD1|TRBJ2-3|-|TRBV5-8
TGTGCCAGCAGCAAAGACAGGGCACGGGGCGCAGATACGCAGTATTTT
CASSKDRARGADTQYF
>-|TRBJ2-5|-|TRBV7-2
TGTGCCAGCAGCTTAGTTGCTCCTCGGGAGACCCAGTACTTC
CASSLVAPRETQYF
>-|TRBJ2-5|-|TRBV7-3
TGTGCCAGCAGCTCACAGGGACAAGAGACCCAGTACTTC
CASSSQGQETQYF
>TRBD2|TRBJ2-5|-|TRBV29-1
TGCAGCGCGGCGGGGGAGATTCAAGAGACCCAGTACTTC
CSAAGEIQETQYF
>TRBD1|TRBJ2-7|-|TRBV2
TGTGCCAGCAGTGGTCAGATGGACAGGGGAAACTCCTACGAGCAGTACTTC
CASSGQMDRGNSYEQYF
>-|TRBJ2-3|-|TRBV7-9
TGTGCCAGCAGCTTAGTACGGGGGGCGCGCACAGATACGCAGTATTTT
CASSLVRGARTDTQYF
>TRBD1|TRBJ1-1|-|TRBV7-2
TGTGCCAGCAGCTTTTTCGGGACAGGGGGCACTGAAGCTTTCTTT
CASSFFGTGGTEAFF
>TRBD1|TRBJ1-4|-|TRBV5-6
TGTGCCAGCAGCATTACAGGGGGCAATGAAAAACTGTTTTTT
CASSITGGNEKLFF
>TRBD2|TRBJ2-1|few|TRBV7-3
TGTGCCAGCAGCTCCGTGAATAGCGGGGGGGAGCAGTTCTTC
CASSSVNSGGEQFF
>-|TRBJ2-1|-|TRBV18
TGTGCCAGCTCACCACCGAGGAGTTCCAATGAGCAGTTCTTC
CASSPPRSSNEQFF
>TRBD2|TRBJ2-7|-|TRBV5-4
TGTGCCAGCAGCTCCGGGACTAGCGACTACGAGCAGTACTTC
CASSSGTSDYEQYF
>-|TRBJ2-7|-|TRBV28
TGTGCCAGCAGTTCCCCCCAGACGGGTGAGCAGTACTTC
CASSSPQTGEQYF
>-|TRBJ2-5|few|TRBV18
TGTGCCAGCTCACCACCCTACCAAGAGACCCAGTACTTC
CASSPPYQETQYF
>-|TRBJ2-3|-|TRBV25-1
TGTGCCAGCGTGGGAGACACAGATACGCAGTATTTT
CASVGDTDTQYF
>TRBD1|TRBJ2-5|few|TRBV6-6
TGTGCCAGCAGTTATGGGACAGGGGTAGAGACCCAGTACTTC
CASSYGTGVETQYF
>-|TRBJ1-5|-|TRBV28
TGTGCCAGCAGCCTGGGACACCGCAATCAGCCCCAGCATTTT
CASSLGHRNQPQHF
>-|TRBJ2-2|-|TRBV7-9
TGTTCCAGCAGCTTAGATCTGAACACCGGGGAGCTGTTTTTT
CSSSLDLNTGELFF
>-|TRBJ1-2|-|TRBV18
TGTGCCAGCTCCCCTACAAGCCTAGAGATGAATAACTATGGCTACACCTTC
CASSPTSLEMNNYGYTF
>TRBD1|TRBJ2-1|-|TRBV14
TGTGCCAGCAGCCATGTTGGACAGGGCTACAATGAGCAGTTCTTC
CASSHVGQGYNEQFF